Below are 29 T cell receptor beta chains sequenced from a single sample in a study of CD8+CD57+ T cells in acquired aplastic anemia. Those patients picked for sequencing had displayed CD8+CD57+ cell expansion on flow cytometry. Genomic DNA templated the TCR beta VDJ and CDR3 profiling. TCRdb redid the calling of the reads with MiXCR, one entry per CDR3 protein. Here the sample spans about 180,000 distinct CDR3 sequences, around 50% being singletons. Sequences were obtained from sorted CD4+, CD8+, or CD8+CD57+ T cells (not recorded which) from PBMCs. The source is a human donor with aplastic anemia.

The chain combines TRBV19 with TRBJ1-6; 11 nucleotides align to TRBD1. Trimming at V came to 4 bases and at J to 7 bases, leaving 3 bases not matched to a gene. The CDR3 spans 15 residues. The germline V gene has CDR1 LNHDA and CDR2 SQIVND (reference sequence). The chain's CDR3 is CASSNGQGANSPLHF. In nucleotides, the CDR3 is TGTGCCAGTAGTAACGGACAGGGGGCGAATTCACCCCTCCACTTT. The full variable domain, its missing parts supplied by reference TRBV19 and TRBJ1-6, is DGGITQSPKYLFRKEGQNVTLSCEQNLNHDAMYWYRQDPGQGLRLIYYSQIVNDFQKGDIAEGYSVSREKKESFPLTVTSAQKNPTAFYLCASSNGQGANSPLHFGNGTRLTVT.

This chain uses TRBV4-1 with TRBJ2-4, with 13 nucleotides matching TRBD2. Germline loops: CDR1 MGHRA, CDR2 YSYEKL. The CDR3 totals 15 residues. The V and J ends lost 3 bases and 6 bases, in that order; junction bases with no gene match: 2. CDR3 loop: CASSHTSGGVNIQYF. CDR3 DNA: TGCGCCAGCAGCCACACTAGCGGGGGGGTAAACATTCAGTACTTC.

This clonotype was counted many times. This chain links TRBV6-1 with TRBJ2-7, with D perhaps TRBD1 (5 bases). The V end was cut by 7 bases, the J end by 3 bases, with 19 bases between. The CDR3 has 15 residues. The V gene's germline CDR1 is MNHNS and CDR2 SASEGT. CDR3 region: CASTQTGQRGYEQYF. CDR3 in DNA: TGTGCCAGCACCCAGACCGGGCAAAGGGGCTACGAGCAGTACTTC.

The table lists this clonotype with a few counts. This rearrangement joins TRBV7-8 to TRBJ2-7; D is ambiguous. The CDR3 totals 15 residues. CDR1 is SGHVS, CDR2 FQNEAQ, per germline. The V end was cut by 8 bases, the J end by 2 bases, with 19 bases between. The CDR3 protein is CASAPPPPNAYEQYF. CDR3 coding DNA: TGTGCCAGCGCTCCTCCCCCACCGAACGCCTACGAGCAGTACTTC. Full variable domain (missing parts from reference TRBV7-8 and TRBJ2-7): GAGVSQSPRYKVAKRGQDVALRCDPISGHVSLFWYQQALGQGPEFLTYFQNEAQLDKSGLPSDRFFAERPEGSVSTLKIQRTQQEDSAVYLCASAPPPPNAYEQYFGPGTRLTVT.

This chain links TRBV5-4 with TRBJ1-5; D is unresolved. Germline CDR1 and CDR2: SGHNT and YYREEE (reference sequence). This CDR3 spans 17 amino acids. The V end lost 0 bases, the J end lost 0 bases, and 13 bases lay between the germline ends. CDR3 in amino acids: CASSLVYGRYSNQPQHF. CDR3 in DNA: TGTGCCAGCAGCTTGGTTTATGGCAGATATAGCAATCAGCCCCAGCATTTT. The variable domain in full, completed from reference TRBV5-4 and TRBJ1-5, reads ETGVTQSPTHLIKTRGQQVTLRCSSQSGHNTVSWYQQALGQGPQFIFQYYREEENGRGNFPPRFSGLQFPNYSSELNVNALELDDSALYLCASSLVYGRYSNQPQHFGDGTRLSIL.

The chain is built from TRBV20-1 and TRBJ2-1, with 9 bases matching TRBD2. The V gene end was trimmed by 5 bases and the J gene end by 8 bases; junction bases not matched to a gene: 13. From germline, CDR1 is DFQATT and CDR2 SNEGSKA (reference sequence). This CDR3 is 15 amino acids long. The DNA for the CDR3 is TGCAGTGCTGGAAAAGGAGCGGGAGGATTGGATGAGCAGTTCTTC. It codes for CSAGKGAGGLDEQFF.

This chain links TRBV7-8 with TRBJ2-5; TRBD2 matches at 15 bases. This CDR3 region has 17 residues. The V gene end was trimmed by 4 bases and the J gene end by 1 base; junction bases not matched to a gene: 4. Germline CDR1 and CDR2: SGHVS and FQNEAQ. CDR3 amino acids: CASSYGLAGGRQETQYF. DNA for the CDR3: TGTGCCAGCAGCTATGGACTAGCGGGGGGGCGCCAAGAGACCCAGTACTTC.

This chain joins TRBV11-2 and TRBJ2-1, with TRBD2 matching over 9 bases. The CDR3 loop spans 16 amino acids. Looked up from germline, CDR1 is SGHAT and CDR2 is FQNNGV. The V gene end was trimmed by 0 bases and the J gene end by 7 bases; junction bases not matched to a gene: 7. The chain's CDR3 is CASSLDFAGGVNEQFF. CDR3 DNA sequence: TGTGCCAGCAGCTTAGATTTCGCGGGGGGGGTAAATGAGCAGTTCTTC. The full variable domain, its missing parts supplied by reference TRBV11-2 and TRBJ2-1, is EAGVAQSPRYKIIEKRQSVAFWCNPISGHATLYWYQQILGQGPKLLIQFQNNGVVDDSQLPKDRFSAERLKGVDSTLKIQPAKLEDSAVYLCASSLDFAGGVNEQFFGPGTRLTVL.

This clonotype was detected a few times. The rearrangement links TRBV25-1 to TRBJ2-3; tentatively, D is TRBD2 (6 bases). The ends were cut back, 3 bases at V and 1 base at J, with 8 bases in the middle. CDR1 is MGHDK and CDR2 is SYGVNS in the germline V gene. The CDR3 covers 14 residues. CDR3 amino acids: CASSDLARTDTQYF. Here the CDR3 DNA reads TGTGCCAGCAGTGACCTAGCGCGCACAGATACGCAGTATTTT.

This chain uses TRBV19 with TRBJ2-1, with TRBD2 identical over 8 bases. J was trimmed by 7 bases and V by 6 bases; bases with no gene match: 14. The CDR3 extends over 16 amino acids. Germline V gene data show CDR1 as LNHDA and CDR2 as SQIVND (reference sequence). CDR3 amino acids: CASSMRAGAATNEQFF. DNA of the CDR3: TGTGCCAGTAGCATGAGAGCGGGAGCCGCCACAAATGAGCAGTTCTTC. The variable domain in full, with the rest retrieved from reference TRBV19 and TRBJ2-1, is DGGITQSPKYLFRKEGQNVTLSCEQNLNHDAMYWYRQDPGQGLRLIYYSQIVNDFQKGDIAEGYSVSREKKESFPLTVTSAQKNPTAFYLCASSMRAGAATNEQFFGPGTRLTVL.

This clonotype was seen many times. The chain couples TRBV6-1 to TRBJ1-5, with D maybe TRBD1 (5 bases). V was cut by 6 bases and J by 6 bases, with 9 bases left in between. Germline CDR1 reads MNHNS; CDR2 reads SASEGT. The length of the CDR3 is 12 residues. The CDR3 here is CASRRGSQPQHF. The CDR3 region has the DNA TGTGCCAGCAGGAGGGGAAGTCAGCCCCAGCATTTT.

The chain is built from TRBV10-2 and TRBJ2-5; 10 nucleotides line up with TRBD2. Trimming took 2 bases from V and 13 from J; bases not matched to a gene: 4. The CDR3 contains 12 residues. CDR1 and CDR2 from the germline V gene are WSHSY and SAAADI. This CDR3 reads CASSEMGLALYF. DNA for the CDR3: TGCGCCAGCAGTGAGATGGGACTAGCGCTGTACTTC.

The chain joins TRBV7-9 to TRBJ1-5; the D is unclear. The germline V gene has CDR1 SEHNR and CDR2 FQNEAQ (reference sequence). The V end was cut by 3 bases, the J end by 3 bases, with 6 bases between. CDR3 size: 13 residues. The CDR3 loop reads CASSFGNNQPQHF. The CDR3 DNA sequence: TGTGCCAGCAGCTTTGGCAACAATCAGCCCCAGCATTTT.

This clonotype came up many times. The CDR3 region has the DNA TGTGCCAGCAGCTCCACCTGGACAGGGAACACTGAAGCTTTCTTT. Protein: CASSSTWTGNTEAFF. The chain carries TRBV5-5 and TRBJ1-1; 7 bases match TRBD1. Germline CDR1 and CDR2: SGHKS and YYEKEE (reference sequence). This CDR3 has 15 residues. V trimming: 3 bases; J trimming: 1 base; junction bases outside the gene matches: 6.

In this sample, this clonotype turned up many times. The CDR3 DNA reads as TGTGCCAGCAGTGAAGCCTTCGCGCAGTACTTC. This gives the protein CASSEAFAQYF. V and J are TRBV2 and TRBJ2-7, with D hard to call. This CDR3 has 11 residues. Trimming cost V 0 bases and J 9 bases, with 6 bases left between them. Germline V gives CDR1 SNHLY, CDR2 FYNNEI.

This clonotype was seen at least ten times. The chain joins TRBV12-3 or TRBV12-4 to TRBJ2-1; 11 nucleotides align to TRBD1. The CDR3 has 13 residues. Trimming removed 5 bases from V and 16 bases from J; junction bases left unmatched: 10. The CDR3 nucleotides read TGTGCCAGCAGTCCCCGAGAGGGACAGGGGGTATTCTTC. Translated, it gives CASSPREGQGVFF.

The chain carries TRBV24-1 and TRBJ2-5; TRBD2 matches 11 bases. The junction had 6 bases not matched to a gene; V was cut back by 5 bases and J by 5 bases. The CDR3 covers 15 residues. The germline V gene encodes CDR1 KGHDR and CDR2 SFDVKD. The CDR3 sequence: CATSGVAGGPETQYF. The CDR3 DNA reads TGTGCCACCAGTGGGGTAGCGGGAGGGCCGGAGACCCAGTACTTC.

In this sample, this clonotype turned up a few times. The V call is TRBV9, the J call TRBJ2-3; D is ambiguous. With 5 bases removed from V and 0 bases from J, the gap between germline ends came to 13 bases. In germline, CDR1 is SGDLS, CDR2 YYNGEE. This CDR3 region has 15 residues. CDR3 nucleotides: TGTGCCAGCAGACCAGAAGGGCTAAGCACAGATACGCAGTATTTT. Protein product: CASRPEGLSTDTQYF. The variable domain in full, completed from reference TRBV9 and TRBJ2-3, reads DSGVTQTPKHLITATGQRVTLRCSPRSGDLSVYWYQQSLDQGLQFLIQYYNGEERAKGNILERFSAQQFPDLHSELNLSSLELGDSALYFCASRPEGLSTDTQYFGPGTRLTVL.

This clonotype occurred many times. The V call is TRBV5-4, the J call TRBJ2-3, with D perhaps TRBD2 (5 bases). This CDR3 is 16 amino acids long. V was cut by 3 bases and J by 3 bases, with 17 bases left in between. Germline CDR1 and CDR2: SGHNT and YYREEE (reference sequence). CDR3 amino acids: CASSSSWRRPTDTQYF. The CDR3 DNA is TGTGCCAGCAGCTCCTCGTGGAGGCGCCCTACAGATACGCAGTATTTT.

The V call is TRBV2, the J call TRBJ1-4; D remains ambiguous. The CDR3 sequence is 15 residues long. CDR1 is SNHLY, CDR2 FYNNEI, per germline. V was clipped by 4 bases and J by 6 bases, with 15 bases between them. CDR3 bases: TGTGCCAGCAGTGTACTATCCTATGGCTATGAAAAACTGTTTTTT. It yields the protein CASSVLSYGYEKLFF.

This clonotype was seen repeatedly, ten times or more. The J gene is TRBJ1-6, the V gene TRBV6-1; unclear D gene. Germline assignment: CDR1 MNHNS and CDR2 SASEGT. CDR3 length: 12 residues. Trimming pared 6 bases from V and 10 bases from J, leaving 10 bases between. CDR3 in DNA: TGTGCCAGCAGCTCCGTCGTATCACCCCTCCACTTT. Its translation: CASSSVVSPLHF.

This chain joins TRBV20-1 and TRBJ2-1; a weak D match, TRBD2 (6 bases). V dropped 0 bases and J dropped 6 bases, with 15 bases sitting between them. The germline CDR1 and CDR2 sequences are DFQATT and SNEGSKA (reference sequence). The CDR3 is 15 amino acids. CDR3 DNA sequence: TGCAGTGCTAGAGACGGGACGACCGGGGGCAATGAGCAGTTCTTC. This translates into CSARDGTTGGNEQFF.

V gene TRBV11-1 combines with J gene TRBJ2-7; 7 bases match TRBD1. The V segment lost 3 bases and the J segment 6 bases; nucleotides outside the gene matches: 14. Germline-derived CDR1 and CDR2 are SGHAT and FQDESV (reference sequence). CDR3 length: 16 residues. This chain's CDR3 is CASSFQPSEGASEQYF. CDR3 bases: TGTGCCAGCAGCTTTCAGCCAAGTGAGGGGGCATCCGAGCAGTACTTC.

This clonotype was detected ten times or more. The chain employs TRBV5-1 and TRBJ2-3, with TRBD2 matching 12 bases. The CDR3 extends over 16 amino acids. Germline lookup yields CDR1 SGHRS and CDR2 YFSETQ. V was clipped by 6 bases and J by 1 base; unmatched bases: 6. The CDR3 loop reads CASTPRTSGGTDTQYF. The CDR3 bases are TGCGCCAGCACCCCGAGGACTAGCGGGGGCACAGATACGCAGTATTTT. Complete variable domain (other parts from reference TRBV5-1 and TRBJ2-3): KAGVTQTPRYLIKTRGQQVTLSCSPISGHRSVSWYQQTPGQGLQFLFEYFSETQRNKGNFPGRFSGRQFSNSRSEMNVSTLELGDSALYLCASTPRTSGGTDTQYFGPGTRLTVL.

There are many counts of this clonotype. The V and J genes are TRBV2 and TRBJ1-5, with 7 positions matching TRBD1. The junction had 9 bases not matched to a gene; V was cut back by 8 bases and J by 5 bases. CDR1 and CDR2 (germline): SNHLY, FYNNEI. The CDR3 runs to 14 residues. The CDR3: CASSVTGADQPQHF. The CDR3 nucleotides are TGTGCCAGCTCCGTCACAGGGGCCGATCAGCCCCAGCATTTT.

CDR3 sequence reads: CATSRVGHPEREKLFF. DNA for the CDR3: TGTGCCACCAGCAGAGTGGGACATCCTGAGAGGGAAAAACTGTTTTTT. V and J are TRBV15 and TRBJ1-4; tentatively, D is TRBD1 (6 bases). From germline, CDR1 is LNHNV and CDR2 YYDKDF (reference sequence). Deletions cut 1 base from V and 8 bases from J, with 17 bases between. This CDR3 is built from 16 residues.

This clonotype was recorded at least ten times. The chain joins TRBV4-2 to TRBJ2-2, with 12 bases fitting TRBD2. This CDR3 contains 18 residues. V lost 2 bases and J lost 6; bases outside the gene matches: 10. Looked up from germline, CDR1 is LGHNA and CDR2 is YNFKEQ. CDR3 sequence reads: CASSQRTSGASLAGELFF. CDR3 DNA: TGTGCCAGCAGCCAAAGGACTAGCGGGGCCAGTTTGGCCGGGGAGCTGTTTTTT.

This clonotype was observed at least ten times. This chain joins TRBV3-1 and TRBJ1-6, with D possibly being TRBD1 (5 bases). Germline V CDR1 and CDR2: LGHDT, YNNKEL (reference sequence). Trimming cost V 3 bases and J 9 bases, with 9 bases left between them. The CDR3 has 13 amino acids. Here the CDR3 reads CASSQAGFSPLHF. CDR3 DNA sequence: TGTGCCAGCAGCCAGGCAGGGTTTTCACCCCTCCACTTT.

This clonotype was detected ten times or more. The chain uses TRBV5-1 and TRBJ2-7; 14 bases are a match to TRBD2. The J segment lost 2 bases and the V segment lost 7 bases, leaving 2 bases of the junction unmatched. Looked up from germline, CDR1 is SGHRS and CDR2 is YFSETQ. This CDR3 has 14 residues. In DNA form, the CDR3 reads TGCGCCAGCCGACTAGCGGGGGGGCCCTACGAGCAGTACTTC. The encoded protein is CASRLAGGPYEQYF.